Each of the 18 T cell receptor beta chains below was sequenced from the same sample in a study of shared clonotypes between healthy human individuals. Some clones are missing from TCRdb's copy, which holds only in-frame ones; the method was immunoSEQ multiplex PCR. The sample shows roughly 480,000 clones, about 80% of them seen only once. Input material: PBMCs. These receptors were taken from a woman between 40 and 55 years old in good health. Some clones in this sample may be carry-over from other donors' samples.

The chain carries TRBV28 and TRBJ2-7, with 9 bases aligning to TRBD1. Germline loops: CDR1 MDHEN, CDR2 SYDVKM. Trimming at V came to 2 bases and at J to 3 bases, leaving 8 bases not matched to a gene. CDR3 length equals 16 residues. As DNA, the CDR3 is TGTGCCAGCAGTTTAAGACCCCCGGGACAGGGCTACGAGCAGTACTTC. This codes for CASSLRPPGQGYEQYF.

The V call is TRBV18, the J call TRBJ2-7, with 10 bases lining up with TRBD1. Trimming cost V 5 bases and J 4 bases; bases outside gene matches: 17. The germline V gene encodes CDR1 KGHSH and CDR2 LQKENI. This CDR3 spans 18 amino acids. Here the CDR3 DNA reads TGTGCCAGCTCAAAGCCCCGGGACAGGGGAGCAGGGAATTACGAGCAGTACTTC. It specifies CASSKPRDRGAGNYEQYF. The full variable domain, completed using reference TRBV18 and TRBJ2-7, is NAGVMQNPRHLVRRRGQEARLRCSPMKGHSHVYWYRQLPEEGLKFMVYLQKENIIDESGMPKERFSAEFPKEGPSILRIQQVVRGDSAAYFCASSKPRDRGAGNYEQYFGPGTRLTVT.

The genes are TRBV16 and TRBJ1-2, with D unclear. Germline CDR1 reads KGHSY; CDR2 reads FQNENV. The CDR3 consists of 13 residues. Trimming left V 2 bases short and J 3 bases short, with 7 bases between. This CDR3 is CASSQGPDYGYTF. DNA for the CDR3: TGTGCCAGCAGCCAAGGTCCGGACTATGGCTACACCTTC.

In regard to this clone: This likely reflects a read error, since a far larger clone is one base away. Other DNA sequences in the sample encode the same CDR3. V is TRBV30 and J is TRBJ1-2, with D perhaps TRBD1 (5 bases). Germline V CDR1 and CDR2: GTSNPN, SVGIG (reference sequence). This CDR3 region has 12 residues. CDR3 region: CAFARDSYGYTF. The CDR3, as DNA: TGCGCCTTTGCCCGGGACTCCTATGGCTACACCTTC.

J is TRBJ2-3 and V is TRBV7-9, with D unclear. V was trimmed by 5 bases and J by 3 bases, leaving 15 bases between them. The germline V gene encodes CDR1 SEHNR and CDR2 FQNEAQ (reference sequence). This CDR3 spans 15 amino acids. The CDR3 DNA is TGTGCCAGCAGCCCGGAGCTGATTGGGACAGATACGCAGTATTTT. It yields the protein CASSPELIGTDTQYF.

Regarding this clone: Other DNA sequences of this sample code for an identical CDR3. The CDR3 bases are TGTGCCAGCTCACCAAGCAGTGGGGCCAACGTCCTGACTTTC. This gives the protein CASSPSSGANVLTF. V is TRBV18 and J is TRBJ2-6; D remains unclear. Trimming left V 2 bases short and J 3 bases short, with 5 bases between. This CDR3 has 14 amino acids. The germline V gene encodes CDR1 KGHSH and CDR2 LQKENI.

The chain links TRBV5-1 to TRBJ2-1, with 7 nucleotides matching TRBD2. This CDR3 comprises 16 residues. V shed 0 bases and J 1 base; nucleotides not matched to a gene: 4. The germline V gene encodes CDR1 SGHRS and CDR2 YFSETQ. For the CDR3, the DNA is TGCGCCAGCAGCTTGGTGTATAGCGGGTCCTACAATGAGCAGTTCTTC. It is translated as CASSLVYSGSYNEQFF.

The chain employs TRBV25-1 and TRBJ2-1; D might be TRBD2 (6 bases). This CDR3 region has 14 residues. Trimming cost V 4 bases and J 4 bases, with 11 bases left between them. CDR1 and CDR2 (germline): MGHDK, SYGVNS. The CDR3 protein is CASSGGTPYNEQFF. DNA of the CDR3: TGTGCCAGCAGTGGCGGGACTCCGTACAATGAGCAGTTCTTC.

The J gene is TRBJ1-1, the V gene TRBV7-2, with 9 bases identical to TRBD1. The CDR3 is 18 residues long. Losses at the gene ends were 2 bases for V and 5 bases for J; bases not matched to a gene: 15. Germline values: CDR1 SGHTA, CDR2 FQGNSA. CDR3: CASSLFPPDRGRRTEAFF. CDR3 DNA: TGTGCCAGCAGCTTATTCCCCCCCGACAGGGGGAGGAGGACTGAAGCTTTCTTT.

The J gene is TRBJ2-3, the V gene TRBV5-1; D not certain. V lost 1 base and J 0 bases, leaving 12 bases between the germline ends. The germline V gene has CDR1 SGHRS and CDR2 YFSETQ. This CDR3 is 16 amino acids long. DNA for the CDR3: TGCGCCAGCAGCTTGTTCGGGTCGACTAGCACAGATACGCAGTATTTT. Its translation is CASSLFGSTSTDTQYF.

The chain is built from TRBV2 and TRBJ2-2; the D gene is possibly TRBD1 (5 bases). The length of the CDR3 is 14 residues. Germline V gene lookup returns CDR1 SNHLY and CDR2 FYNNEI. Trimming removed 6 bases at V and 2 bases at J, with 10 bases between. CDR3 bases: TGTGCCAGCAGACAGGACATTAACACCGGGGAGCTGTTTTTT. Protein sequence: CASRQDINTGELFF.

V gene TRBV28 combines with J gene TRBJ1-1, with TRBD1 matching over 8 bases. Germline V gene lookup returns CDR1 MDHEN and CDR2 SYDVKM. This CDR3 has 13 residues. The V and J ends lost 10 bases and 4 bases, in that order; junction bases with no gene match: 8. CDR3 sequence (DNA): TGTGCCACCTGGACAGGGTTAGGCACTGAAGCTTTCTTT. This sequence encodes CATWTGLGTEAFF.

In this sample, this clone turned up a few times. Other DNA sequences of this sample code for an identical CDR3. This chain connects TRBV30 to TRBJ2-5, with D possibly called TRBD1 or TRBD2 (5 bases each). CDR1 and CDR2 from the germline V gene are GTSNPN and SVGIG (reference sequence). The CDR3 runs 16 residues. With 5 bases removed from V and 4 bases from J, the gap between germline ends came to 23 bases. CDR3 amino acids: CAWALDGGAIGETQYF. The CDR3 bases are TGTGCCTGGGCTCTTGATGGGGGAGCTATTGGAGAGACCCAGTACTTC.

The chain links TRBV5-1 to TRBJ2-7; a weak D match, TRBD1 (5 bases). This CDR3 is 16 amino acids long. V lost 4 bases, J lost 3 bases, and 20 bases lay in between. The germline gives CDR1 SGHRS, CDR2 YFSETQ. The CDR3 spells CASSPTRATNRYEQYF. In DNA form, the CDR3 reads TGCGCCAGCAGCCCGACCAGGGCCACTAACCGCTACGAGCAGTACTTC.

This clone was counted a few times. The chain recombines TRBV11-2 with TRBJ2-3, with D perhaps TRBD2 (6 bases). From germline, CDR1 is SGHAT and CDR2 FQNNGV. The V end was cut by 4 bases, the J end by 6 bases, with 11 bases between. The CDR3 has 13 amino acids. CDR3 protein: CASSSGLFDTQYF. CDR3 DNA sequence: TGTGCCAGCAGCTCGGGACTCTTCGATACGCAGTATTTT.

The J gene is TRBJ2-4, the V gene TRBV4-2; D not certain. The length of the CDR3 is 15 residues. The ends were cut back, 0 bases at V and 9 bases at J, with 15 bases in the middle. The germline V gene has CDR1 LGHNA and CDR2 YNFKEQ. CDR3 bases: TGTGCCAGCAGCCAAGATCCGGACGGCTTGGGCATTCAGTACTTC. This sequence encodes CASSQDPDGLGIQYF.

The rearrangement links TRBV9 to TRBJ2-7, with D perhaps matching TRBD1 (5 bases). The ends were cut back, 5 bases at V and 3 bases at J, with 9 bases in the middle. There are 12 residues in the CDR3. CDR1 and CDR2 (germline): SGDLS, YYNGEE. The CDR3 is CASSSDSYEQYF. The CDR3 bases are TGTGCCAGCAGTAGTGACAGCTACGAGCAGTACTTC.

In DNA, the CDR3 is TGTGCCAGCAGTGACGGATTAGGACAGATTGAAAAACTGTTTTTT. This sequence encodes CASSDGLGQIEKLFF. The V and J genes are TRBV25-1 and TRBJ1-4; weak D call: TRBD1 (6 bases). The germline V gene encodes CDR1 MGHDK and CDR2 SYGVNS. V was clipped by 3 bases and J by 7 bases, with 15 bases between them. The CDR3 has 15 amino acids.